This entry lists 31 T cell receptor beta chains sequenced from one sample in a study of graft-versus-host responses after intestinal transplantation. Their cognate antigens are unknown. The assay was immunoSEQ multiplex PCR, and TCRdb's table has in-frame clones only and misses some. The sample has about 120,000 clones, around 95% seen once; the top ten hold 3% to 3.5%. The material was unstimulated CD8+ T cells sorted from spleen or lymph node cells, obtained before intestinal transplant. The receptors originated from a human donor who received an intestinal transplant.

This sequence joins TRBV29-1 and TRBJ1-3; unclear D gene. With 1 base removed from V and 0 bases from J, the gap between germline ends came to 16 bases. The CDR3 is made up of 17 amino acids. The germline gives CDR1 SQVTM, CDR2 ANQGSEA. For the CDR3, the DNA is TGCAGCGTTGAAGTCCCTAACCGGGAGAACTCTGGAAACACCATATATTTT. Amino acid sequence: CSVEVPNRENSGNTIYF. Based on the CDR3 plus reference TRBV29-1 and TRBJ1-3, the full variable domain is SAVISQKPSRDICQRGTSLTIQCQVDSQVTMMFWYRQQPGQSLTLIATANQGSEATYESGFVIDKFPISRPNLTFSTLTVSNMSPEDSSIYLCSVEVPNRENSGNTIYFGEGSWLTVV.

The V call is TRBV7-9, the J call TRBJ2-5; no clear D gene. The end of the DNA aligns better with TRBJ2-7, so the J call may be wrong. The CDR3 is 13 amino acids. Germline V gives CDR1 SEHNR, CDR2 FQNEAQ (reference sequence). The CDR3 DNA sequence: TGTGCCAGCAGCTTAGCTTATCCCCCCGAGCAGTACTTC. Translation gives CASSLAYPPEQYF.

DNA of the CDR3: TGTGCCAGCAGCCAAGCTAGGTGGGTCCCTAGCACAGATACGCAGTATTTT. This codes for CASSQARWVPSTDTQYF. The chain links TRBV4-2 to TRBJ2-3; D unresolved. Germline CDR1 is LGHNA and CDR2 is YNFKEQ. The CDR3 is 17 residues long. V lost 1 base to trimming and J lost 0 bases, with 14 bases between them.

J is TRBJ2-7 and V is TRBV5-1, with D unclear. Trimming pared 0 bases from V and 7 bases from J, leaving 14 bases between. Germline values: CDR1 SGHRS, CDR2 YFSETQ. The length of the CDR3 is 14 residues. CDR3 nucleotide sequence: TGCGCCAGCAGCTTGGTCGGCGGACCAGATGAGCAGTACTTC. It translates to CASSLVGGPDEQYF.

The V gene is TRBV4-1, the J gene TRBJ2-7; the D is unclear. Germline V gene data show CDR1 as MGHRA and CDR2 as YSYEKL. V was cut by 0 bases and J by 2 bases, with 5 bases left in between. There are 13 residues in the CDR3. The CDR3 sequence: CASSQEGPYEQYF. The CDR3 region has the DNA TGCGCCAGCAGCCAAGAAGGACCCTACGAGCAGTACTTC.

V is TRBV6-1 and J is TRBJ2-7, with D possibly being TRBD1 or TRBD2 (5 bases each). The CDR3 runs 13 residues. Trimming removed 4 bases from V and 1 base from J, with 8 bases in between. Per the germline V gene, CDR1 is MNHNS and CDR2 is SASEGT. CDR3 sequence (DNA): TGTGCCAGCAGTGTGGGGGAATCCTACGAGCAGTACTTC. It encodes CASSVGESYEQYF.

A word on this clone: At one end the junction does not follow the germline gene, possibly because of a read error. The chain is built from TRBV28 and TRBJ2-7, with D possibly called TRBD1 or TRBD2 (5 bases each). Germline CDR1 MDHEN, CDR2 SYDVKM. The CDR3 has 14 amino acids. The CDR3 reads CARSSGHPNIPQDF. In nucleotides, the CDR3 is TGTGCCAGAAGCAGCGGACACCCGAACATACCTCAGGACTTC. The full variable domain, rest sourced from reference TRBV28 and TRBJ2-7, is DVKVTQSSRYLVKRTGEKVFLECVQDMDHENMFWYRQDPGLGLRLIYFSYDVKMKEKGDIPEGYSVSREKKERFSLILESASTNQTSMYLCARSSGHPNIPQDFGPGTRLTVT.

The chain joins TRBV15 to TRBJ2-1; D remains unclear. Germline V CDR1 and CDR2: LNHNV, YYDKDF (reference sequence). Trimming stripped 1 base from V and 2 bases from J, with 12 bases between. The CDR3 totals 16 residues. CDR3: CATSRVATDAYNEQFF. CDR3 sequence (DNA): TGTGCCACCAGCAGAGTGGCAACAGACGCCTACAATGAGCAGTTCTTC.

The chain joins TRBV27 to TRBJ1-1; no clear D gene. Trimming left V 5 bases short and J 5 bases short, with 12 bases between. CDR1 and CDR2 (germline): MNHEY, SMNVEV (reference sequence). The CDR3 runs to 13 residues. CDR3 sequence: CASSQYSLTEAFF. The CDR3 DNA reads as TGTGCCAGCAGTCAATACAGTCTTACTGAAGCTTTCTTT.

V and J are TRBV9 and TRBJ2-5; D is possibly TRBD1 (6 bases). The DNA end is a closer match to TRBJ2-7, so the J assignment may be wrong. Germline lookup yields CDR1 SGDLS and CDR2 YYNGEE. This CDR3 is built from 13 residues. The CDR3 reads CASSPSGDYEQYF. The CDR3 DNA is TGTGCCAGCAGCCCATCAGGGGACTACGAGCAGTACTTC.

The chain recombines TRBV7-8 with TRBJ1-4; perhaps TRBD1 as D (5 bases). Germline lookup yields CDR1 SGHVS and CDR2 FQNEAQ. The CDR3 length is 15 residues. V was trimmed by 0 bases and J by 7 bases, leaving 12 bases between them. CDR3 protein: CASSLAAQGGEKLFF. CDR3 DNA: TGTGCCAGCAGCTTAGCGGCCCAGGGCGGTGAAAAACTGTTTTTT. The whole variable domain, remainder taken from reference TRBV7-8 and TRBJ1-4, is GAGVSQSPRYKVAKRGQDVALRCDPISGHVSLFWYQQALGQGPEFLTYFQNEAQLDKSGLPSDRFFAERPEGSVSTLKIQRTQQEDSAVYLCASSLAAQGGEKLFFGSGTQLSVL.

The chain has TRBV27 and TRBJ2-7; unclear D gene. This CDR3 spans 14 amino acids. Trimming left V 3 bases short and J 0 bases short, with 9 bases between. CDR1 is MNHEY, CDR2 SMNVEV, per germline (reference sequence). CDR3 DNA: TGTGCCAGCAGTTTTAGGTATGCCTCCTACGAGCAGTACTTC. Encoded protein: CASSFRYASYEQYF.

The V gene is TRBV6-5, the J gene TRBJ2-2; TRBD1 aligns across 11 bases. Germline CDR1 is MNHEY and CDR2 is SVGAGI. The CDR3 is 16 amino acids. Trimming removed 4 bases from V and 6 bases from J; junction bases left unmatched: 7. The CDR3 is CASSSQDRGRAGELFF. CDR3 bases: TGTGCCAGCAGTTCCCAGGACAGGGGGCGCGCCGGGGAGCTGTTTTTT.

The chain combines TRBV28 with TRBJ2-5; unclear D gene. The CDR3 runs to 14 residues. CDR1 MDHEN and CDR2 SYDVKM come from the germline V gene. The V gene lost 7 bases and the J gene lost 5 bases, with 17 bases spanning the gap. CDR3 bases: TGTGCCAGCACCGCGCGGACCCTGACGGAGACCCAGTACTTC. Translated, it gives CASTARTLTETQYF.

J is TRBJ1-2 and V is TRBV6-5, with a tentative D call TRBD1 (5 bases). CDR1 MNHEY and CDR2 SVGAGI come from the germline V gene. Trimming shortened V by 2 bases and J by 6 bases, and 10 bases separated the two germline ends. The CDR3 runs to 13 residues. The DNA for the CDR3 is TGTGCCAGCAGTTACAGGGGTTCGAATGGCTACACCTTC. It codes for CASSYRGSNGYTF.

The chain recombines TRBV9 with TRBJ2-7; a weak D match, TRBD2 (6 bases). The V gene lost 2 bases and the J gene lost 0 bases, with 12 bases spanning the gap. CDR1 and CDR2 from the germline V gene are SGDLS and YYNGEE. This CDR3 contains 15 residues. The CDR3 DNA follows: TGTGCCAGCAGCGTTAGCGGTTCTCGCTCCTACGAGCAGTACTTC. This gives the protein CASSVSGSRSYEQYF.

The V and J genes are TRBV27 and TRBJ2-6, with 8 bases that match TRBD1. The germline V gene encodes CDR1 MNHEY and CDR2 SMNVEV (reference sequence). This CDR3 spans 18 amino acids. With V trimmed by 1 base and J by 1 base, 6 bases remained unmatched. Here the CDR3 reads CASSLFTGGSSGANVLTF. DNA of the CDR3: TGTGCCAGCAGTTTATTCACAGGGGGGTCTTCTGGGGCCAACGTCCTGACTTTC.

This clone was counted only a few times. The chain recombines TRBV15 with TRBJ1-3, with D unclear. Trimming stripped 8 bases from V and 0 bases from J, with 5 bases between. The CDR3 spans 12 residues. CDR1 LNHNV and CDR2 YYDKDF come from the germline V gene (reference sequence). The CDR3: CATRDSGNTIYF. CDR3 coding DNA: TGTGCCACCCGAGACTCTGGAAACACCATATATTTT. The variable domain in full, completed from reference TRBV15 and TRBJ1-3, reads DAMVIQNPRYQVTQFGKPVTLSCSQTLNHNVMYWYQQKSSQAPKLLFHYYDKDFNNEADTPDNFQSRRPNTSFCFLDIRSPGLGDTAMYLCATRDSGNTIYFGEGSWLTVV.

The chain combines TRBV1 with TRBJ2-7; the tabulated D call, TRBD2, remains unverified against the DNA. TRBV1 is described as a pseudogene. The CDR3 contains 15 residues. CDR3 DNA sequence: TGCACCAGCATTAACTGGCGGAGTGAGTGGGACGAGCAGTACTTC. It specifies CTSINWRSEWDEQYF.

The chain recombines TRBV10-3 with TRBJ2-7; the D is unclear. Trimming took off 2 bases at V and 4 bases at J, with 18 bases between the two ends. CDR1 and CDR2 from the germline V gene are ENHRY and SYGVKD. The length of the CDR3 is 16 residues. Here the CDR3 DNA reads TGTGCCATCAGTGAGGCCGTGGGCGGCCCGGATTACGAGCAGTACTTC. Its translation is CAISEAVGGPDYEQYF.

This clone is a singleton in its sample. The genes are TRBV4-2 and TRBJ2-5, with D unresolved. CDR3 length: 15 residues. Per the germline V gene, CDR1 is LGHNA and CDR2 is YNFKEQ. Between the trimmed V and J ends, which lost 0 bases and 2 bases, there was a span of 10 bases. The CDR3 protein is CASSQENPRQETQYF. CDR3 nucleotides: TGTGCCAGCAGCCAAGAGAACCCCCGGCAAGAGACCCAGTACTTC.

This chain uses TRBV27 with TRBJ2-1, with a weak D call TRBD2 (5 bases). The germline gives CDR1 MNHEY, CDR2 SMNVEV (reference sequence). This CDR3 is built from 15 residues. Trimming left V 4 bases short and J 1 base short, with 11 bases between. The DNA of the CDR3 is TGTGCCAGCAGTTCTTTTCAGCGGTCCTACAATGAGCAGTTCTTC. Residues: CASSSFQRSYNEQFF.

This rearrangement joins TRBV5-1 to TRBJ2-2; D might be TRBD2 (5 bases). V shed 1 base and J shed 0 bases, with 13 bases lying between them. This CDR3 region has 17 residues. CDR1 and CDR2 from the germline V gene are SGHRS and YFSETQ. The CDR3 is CASSLPPSGTNTGELFF. For the CDR3, the DNA is TGCGCCAGCAGCTTGCCTCCGTCCGGGACGAACACCGGGGAGCTGTTTTTT.

The chain combines TRBV9 with TRBJ1-2; D gene ambiguous. The CDR3 covers 14 residues. Germline V lookup: CDR1 SGDLS, CDR2 YYNGEE. The V end lost 0 bases, the J end lost 6 bases, and 12 bases lay between the germline ends. The CDR3 loop is CASSVGRARDGYTF. The CDR3 region has the DNA TGTGCCAGCAGCGTAGGGCGGGCGCGGGATGGCTACACCTTC. Combining the CDR3 with reference TRBV9 and TRBJ1-2 gives the whole variable domain DSGVTQTPKHLITATGQRVTLRCSPRSGDLSVYWYQQSLDQGLQFLIQYYNGEERAKGNILERFSAQQFPDLHSELNLSSLELGDSALYFCASSVGRARDGYTFGSGTRLTVV.

To note about this clone: One end of the junction is discordant with germline, which a read error may explain. The chain uses TRBV6-5 and TRBJ1-2; TRBD1 is a possible D gene (5 bases). This CDR3 is built from 14 residues. Per the germline V gene, CDR1 is MNHEY and CDR2 is SVGAGI. In nucleotides, the CDR3 is TGTACCAGCAGTCCCGGGGCCGCCAACTATGGCTACACCTTC. Translation gives CTSSPGAANYGYTF.

As DNA, the CDR3 is TGTGCCAGCACCCGAGGAGAGGGAATCTTACAAGAGACCCAGTACTTC. The encoded protein is CASTRGEGILQETQYF. The J gene is TRBJ2-5, the V gene TRBV11-2; D possibly corresponds to TRBD2 (5 bases). The CDR3 has 16 residues. Germline loops: CDR1 SGHAT, CDR2 FQNNGV. V lost 7 bases and J lost 2, with 20 bases in between.

V gene TRBV4-1 combines with J gene TRBJ2-3; 9 bases fit TRBD2. The CDR3 extends over 16 amino acids. V dropped 2 bases and J dropped 7; count of bases not matched to a gene: 10. The germline CDR1 and CDR2 sequences are MGHRA and YSYEKL. Here the CDR3 DNA reads TGCGCCAGCAGCCAATTGCGGCGGGAGGGCCAGTATACGCAGTATTTT. Amino acid sequence: CASSQLRREGQYTQYF.

This clone is a singleton in its sample. The V gene is TRBV6-5, the J gene TRBJ1-1; the D gene is possibly TRBD1 (6 bases). The CDR3 has 11 residues. Looked up from germline, CDR1 is MNHEY and CDR2 is SVGAGI. V was trimmed by 7 bases and J by 8 bases, leaving 11 bases between them. CDR3 residues: CASTRGQEAFF. DNA for the CDR3: TGTGCCAGCACCAGGGGACAAGAAGCTTTCTTT.

The chain recombines TRBV7-9 with TRBJ2-7; D remains ambiguous. The germline V gene encodes CDR1 SEHNR and CDR2 FQNEAQ (reference sequence). CDR3 size: 13 residues. Trimming left V 8 bases short and J 3 bases short, with 14 bases between. For the CDR3, the DNA is TGTGCCAGCGGCTCTGGACGGAACTACGAGCAGTACTTC. This encodes CASGSGRNYEQYF.

The V call is TRBV7-6, the J call TRBJ2-1; D perhaps matches TRBD2 (5 bases). Trimming stripped 5 bases from V and 9 bases from J, with 17 bases between. Germline V lookup: CDR1 SGHVS, CDR2 FNYEAQ. CDR3 length: 14 amino acids. CDR3 protein: CASSDGGLVGEQFF. The DNA of the CDR3 is TGTGCCAGCAGCGACGGCGGGCTTGTTGGTGAGCAGTTCTTC. The full variable domain, in which reference TRBV7-6 and TRBJ2-1 provide the parts outside the CDR3, is GAGVSQSPRYKVTKRGQDVALRCDPISGHVSLYWYRQALGQGPEFLTYFNYEAQQDKSGLPNDRFSAERPEGSISTLTIQRTEQRDSAMYRCASSDGGLVGEQFFGPGTRLTVL.

The J gene is TRBJ2-7, the V gene TRBV2, with D possibly TRBD2 on 5 matching bases. CDR3 length: 15 residues. Germline CDR1 SNHLY, CDR2 FYNNEI. V was shortened by 7 bases and J by 3 bases, with 19 bases between the two germline ends. This CDR3 reads CASIQHPLGIYEQYF. CDR3 nucleotides: TGTGCCAGCATTCAACACCCCCTCGGGATCTACGAGCAGTACTTC.